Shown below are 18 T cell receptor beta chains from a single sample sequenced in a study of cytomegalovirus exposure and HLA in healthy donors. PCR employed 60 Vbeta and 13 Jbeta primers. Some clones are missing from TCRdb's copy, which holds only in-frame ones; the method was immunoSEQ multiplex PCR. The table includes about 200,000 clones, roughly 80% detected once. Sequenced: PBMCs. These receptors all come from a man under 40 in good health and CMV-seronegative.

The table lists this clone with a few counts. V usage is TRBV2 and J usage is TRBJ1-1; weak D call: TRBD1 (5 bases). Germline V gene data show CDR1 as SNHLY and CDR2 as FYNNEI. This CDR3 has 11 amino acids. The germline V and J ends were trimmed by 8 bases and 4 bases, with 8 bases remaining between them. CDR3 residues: CASSQGTEAFF. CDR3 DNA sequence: TGTGCCAGCTCCCAGGGCACTGAAGCTTTCTTT.

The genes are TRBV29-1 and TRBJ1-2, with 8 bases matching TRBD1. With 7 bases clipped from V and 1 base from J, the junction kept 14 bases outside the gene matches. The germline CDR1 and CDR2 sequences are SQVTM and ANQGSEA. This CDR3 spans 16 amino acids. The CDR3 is CSAPGGTGDVNYGYTF. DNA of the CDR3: TGCAGCGCCCCTGGGGGGACAGGAGACGTTAACTATGGCTACACCTTC.

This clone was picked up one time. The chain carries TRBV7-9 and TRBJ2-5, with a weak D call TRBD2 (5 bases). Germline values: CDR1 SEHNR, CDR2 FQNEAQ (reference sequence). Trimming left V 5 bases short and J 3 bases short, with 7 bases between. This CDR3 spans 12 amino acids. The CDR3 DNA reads TGTGCCAGCAGCCTGGGAGAAGAGACCCAGTACTTC. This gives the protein CASSLGEETQYF. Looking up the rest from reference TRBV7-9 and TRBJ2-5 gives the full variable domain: DTGVSQNPRHKITKRGQNVTFRCDPISEHNRLYWYRQTLGQGPEFLTYFQNEAQLEKSRLLSDRFSAERPKGSFSTLEIQRTEQGDSAMYLCASSLGEETQYFGPGTRLLVL.

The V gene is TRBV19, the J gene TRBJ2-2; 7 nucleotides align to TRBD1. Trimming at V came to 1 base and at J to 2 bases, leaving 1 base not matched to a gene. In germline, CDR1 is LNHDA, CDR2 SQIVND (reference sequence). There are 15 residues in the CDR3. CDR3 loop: CASSIGDRNTGELFF. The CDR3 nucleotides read TGTGCCAGTAGTATAGGGGACAGAAACACCGGGGAGCTGTTTTTT. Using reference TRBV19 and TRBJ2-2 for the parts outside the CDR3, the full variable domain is DGGITQSPKYLFRKEGQNVTLSCEQNLNHDAMYWYRQDPGQGLRLIYYSQIVNDFQKGDIAEGYSVSREKKESFPLTVTSAQKNPTAFYLCASSIGDRNTGELFFGEGSRLTVL.

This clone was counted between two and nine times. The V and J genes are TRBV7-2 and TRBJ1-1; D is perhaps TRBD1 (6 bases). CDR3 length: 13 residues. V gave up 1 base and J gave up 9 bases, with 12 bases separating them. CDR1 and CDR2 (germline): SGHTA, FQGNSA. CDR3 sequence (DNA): TGTGCCAGCAGCTTAGGGGGGCCAGGAAAAGCTTTCTTT. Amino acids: CASSLGGPGKAFF. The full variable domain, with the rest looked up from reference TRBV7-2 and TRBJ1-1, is GAGVSQSPSNKVTEKGKDVELRCDPISGHTALYWYRQSLGQGLEFLIYFQGNSAPDKSGLPSDRFSAERTGGSVSTLTIQRTQQEDSAVYLCASSLGGPGKAFFGQGTRLTVV.

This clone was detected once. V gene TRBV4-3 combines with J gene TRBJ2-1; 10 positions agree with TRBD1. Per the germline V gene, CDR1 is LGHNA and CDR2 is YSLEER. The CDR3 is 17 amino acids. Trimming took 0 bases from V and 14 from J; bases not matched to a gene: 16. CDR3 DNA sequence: TGCGCCAGCAGCCAAGATCCCGGACAGGGGGTCCGTTTAGTGAAGTTCTTC. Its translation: CASSQDPGQGVRLVKFF.

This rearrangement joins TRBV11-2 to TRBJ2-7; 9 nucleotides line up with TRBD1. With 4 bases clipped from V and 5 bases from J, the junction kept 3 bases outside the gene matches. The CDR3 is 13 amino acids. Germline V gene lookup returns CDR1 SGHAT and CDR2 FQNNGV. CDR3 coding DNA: TGTGCCAGCAGCTGGGGACAGGGAGACGAGCAGTACTTC. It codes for CASSWGQGDEQYF.

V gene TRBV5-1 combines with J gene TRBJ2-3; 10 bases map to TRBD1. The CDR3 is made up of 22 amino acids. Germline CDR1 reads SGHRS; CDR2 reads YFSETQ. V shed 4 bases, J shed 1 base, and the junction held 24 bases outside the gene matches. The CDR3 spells CASSPGQGGRSRVRWGTDTQYF. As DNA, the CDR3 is TGCGCCAGCAGCCCCGGACAGGGGGGACGTTCAAGGGTCCGCTGGGGCACAGATACGCAGTATTTT.

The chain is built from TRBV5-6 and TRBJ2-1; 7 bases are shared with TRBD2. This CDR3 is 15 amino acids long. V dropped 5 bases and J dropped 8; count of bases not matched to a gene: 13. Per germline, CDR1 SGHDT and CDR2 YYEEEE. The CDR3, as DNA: TGTGCCAGCAGTTTCGGACTAGGGACCGTCCATGAGCAGTTCTTC. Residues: CASSFGLGTVHEQFF.

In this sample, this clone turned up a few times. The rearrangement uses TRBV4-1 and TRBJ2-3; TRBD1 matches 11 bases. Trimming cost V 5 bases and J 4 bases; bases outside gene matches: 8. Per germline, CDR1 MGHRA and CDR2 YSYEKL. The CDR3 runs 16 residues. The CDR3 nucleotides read TGCGCCAGCAGCTCACGAGGACAGGGGGCATCAGATACGCAGTATTTT. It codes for CASSSRGQGASDTQYF.

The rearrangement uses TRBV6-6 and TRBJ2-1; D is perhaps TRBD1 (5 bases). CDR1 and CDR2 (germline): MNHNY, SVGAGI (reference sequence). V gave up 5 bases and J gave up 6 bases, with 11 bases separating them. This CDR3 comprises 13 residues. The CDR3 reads CASSTRDTNEQFF. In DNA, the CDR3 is TGTGCCAGCAGTACCAGGGATACCAATGAGCAGTTCTTC.

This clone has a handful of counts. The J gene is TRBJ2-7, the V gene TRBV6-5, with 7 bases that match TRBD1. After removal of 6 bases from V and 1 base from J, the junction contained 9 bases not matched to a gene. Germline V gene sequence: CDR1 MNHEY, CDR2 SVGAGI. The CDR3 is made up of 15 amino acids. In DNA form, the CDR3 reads TGTGCCAGCAGCCGAACTCGACAGGGATCCTACGAGCAGTACTTC. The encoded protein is CASSRTRQGSYEQYF.

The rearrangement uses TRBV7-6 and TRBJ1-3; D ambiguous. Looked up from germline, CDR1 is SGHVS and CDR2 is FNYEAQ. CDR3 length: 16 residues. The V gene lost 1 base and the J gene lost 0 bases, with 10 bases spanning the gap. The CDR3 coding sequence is TGTGCCAGCAGCTTAGACCCGAGGAGCTCTGGAAACACCATATATTTT. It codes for CASSLDPRSSGNTIYF.

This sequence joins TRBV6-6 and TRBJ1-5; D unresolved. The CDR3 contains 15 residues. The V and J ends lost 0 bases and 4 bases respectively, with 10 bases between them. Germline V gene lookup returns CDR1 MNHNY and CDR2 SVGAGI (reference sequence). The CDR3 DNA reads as TGTGCCAGCAGTTACTCGAGTCGGTTTAATCAGCCCCAGCATTTT. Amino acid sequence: CASSYSSRFNQPQHF.

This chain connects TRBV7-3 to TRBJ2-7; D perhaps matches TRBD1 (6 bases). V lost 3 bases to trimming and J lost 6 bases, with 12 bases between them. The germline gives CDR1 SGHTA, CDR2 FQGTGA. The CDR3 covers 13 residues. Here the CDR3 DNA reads TGTGCCAGCAGCTTGACCAGGGGTGGCGAGCAGTACTTC. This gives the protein CASSLTRGGEQYF.

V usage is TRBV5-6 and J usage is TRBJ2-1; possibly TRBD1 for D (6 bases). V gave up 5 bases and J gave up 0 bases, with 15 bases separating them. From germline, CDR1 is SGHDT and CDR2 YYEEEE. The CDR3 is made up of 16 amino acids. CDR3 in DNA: TGTGCCAGCAGTTTTCAGGGGTGGCCCTCCTACAATGAGCAGTTCTTC. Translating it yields CASSFQGWPSYNEQFF.

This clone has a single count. This CDR3 is CASSGTGGLLETQYF. CDR3 coding DNA: TGTGCCAGCAGTGGGACAGGGGGCTTATTGGAGACCCAGTACTTC. The chain uses TRBV6-5 and TRBJ2-5; TRBD1 aligns across 12 bases. Trimming cost V 5 bases and J 5 bases; bases outside gene matches: 6. The CDR3 is 15 amino acids. Looked up from germline, CDR1 is MNHEY and CDR2 is SVGAGI.

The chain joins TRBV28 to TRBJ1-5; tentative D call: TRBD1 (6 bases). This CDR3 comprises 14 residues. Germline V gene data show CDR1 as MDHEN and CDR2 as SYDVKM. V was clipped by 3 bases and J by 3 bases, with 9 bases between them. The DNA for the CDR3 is TGTGCCAGCAGTTTCGGACAGTTCAATCAGCCCCAGCATTTT. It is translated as CASSFGQFNQPQHF.